This T cell receptor (beta chain) is from a study of control samples from healthy donors and cancer patients. Germline loops: CDR1 MNHEY, CDR2 SVGAGI. V lost 4 bases and J 1 base, leaving 10 bases between the germline ends. This CDR3 comprises 14 residues. Clones were read by immunoSEQ multiplex PCR, and TCRdb kept only the in-frame ones, dropping some. Here the sample spans about 80,000 clones, nearly 90% being singletons. The source is a man aged 50-60 years in good health. Specimen: blood. The chain couples TRBV6-5 to TRBJ1-1; D gene uncertain. The CDR3 loop reads CASSSNSGNTEAFF. The CDR3 DNA sequence: TGTGCCAGCAGTTCCAATTCAGGGAACACTGAAGCTTTCTTT.